This T cell receptor beta chain was retrieved from a study of cytomegalovirus exposure and HLA in healthy donors. Germline trimming cut 3 bases from V and 8 bases from J; bases unmatched to any gene: 10. Germline V CDR1 and CDR2: SEHNR, FQNEAQ (reference sequence). CDR3 size: 16 residues. The PCR ran on 60 Vbeta and 13 Jbeta primers. Repertoires were generated with immunoSEQ multiplex PCR, while TCRdb's copy carries only in-frame clones and drops some. This table has approximately 97,000 clones, about four fifths appearing once. This clonotype was obtained from a man between 40 and 49 years old in good health and CMV-seropositive. Specimen: PBMCs. J is TRBJ2-1 and V is TRBV7-9; 10 nucleotides line up with TRBD1. CDR3 residues: CASSFTGTGAGDEQFF. The CDR3 DNA reads as TGTGCCAGCAGCTTTACCGGGACAGGGGCCGGAGATGAGCAGTTCTTC.